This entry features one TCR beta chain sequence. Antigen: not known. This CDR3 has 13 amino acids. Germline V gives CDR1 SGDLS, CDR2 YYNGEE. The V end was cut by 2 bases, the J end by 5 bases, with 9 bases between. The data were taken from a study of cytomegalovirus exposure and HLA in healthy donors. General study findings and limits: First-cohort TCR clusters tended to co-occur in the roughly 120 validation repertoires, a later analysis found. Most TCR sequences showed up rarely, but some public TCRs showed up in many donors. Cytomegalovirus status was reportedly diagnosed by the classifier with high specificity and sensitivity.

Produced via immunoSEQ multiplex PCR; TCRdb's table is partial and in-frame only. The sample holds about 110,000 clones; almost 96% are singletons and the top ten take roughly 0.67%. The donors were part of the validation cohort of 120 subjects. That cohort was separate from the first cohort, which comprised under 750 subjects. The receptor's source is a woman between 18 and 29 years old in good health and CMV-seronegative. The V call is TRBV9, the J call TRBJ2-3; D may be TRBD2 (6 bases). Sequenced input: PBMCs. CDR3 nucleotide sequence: TGTGCCAGCAGCGTGGACGGGGGAGATACGCAGTATTTT. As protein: CASSVDGGDTQYF.